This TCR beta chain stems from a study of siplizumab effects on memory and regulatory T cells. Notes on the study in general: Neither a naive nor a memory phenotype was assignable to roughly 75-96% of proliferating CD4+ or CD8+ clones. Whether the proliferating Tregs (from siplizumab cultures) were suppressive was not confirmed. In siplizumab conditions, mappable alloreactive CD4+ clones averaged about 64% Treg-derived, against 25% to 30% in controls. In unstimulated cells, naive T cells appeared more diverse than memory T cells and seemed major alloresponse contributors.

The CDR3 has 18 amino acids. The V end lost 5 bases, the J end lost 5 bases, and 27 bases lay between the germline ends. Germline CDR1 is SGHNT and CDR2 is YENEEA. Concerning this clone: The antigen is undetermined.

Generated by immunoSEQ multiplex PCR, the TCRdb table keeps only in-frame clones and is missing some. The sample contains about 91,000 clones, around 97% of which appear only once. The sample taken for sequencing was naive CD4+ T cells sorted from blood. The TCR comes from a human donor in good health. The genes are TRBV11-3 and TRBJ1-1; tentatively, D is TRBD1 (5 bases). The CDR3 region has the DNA TGTGCCAGCAGCCTCTCGATTATAGGGGACGCCGGAGGAACTGAAGCTTTCTTT. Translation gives CASSLSIIGDAGGTEAFF.